Each of the 27 T cell receptor beta chains below was sequenced from the same sample in a study of blood T cells in healthy people across ages. A second 7 to 11 cycle PCR used barcoded and J-beta primers. TCRdb analysed the 5' RACE reads with MiXCR anew, one entry per CDR3 protein. The sample comprises around 500,000 distinct CDR3 sequences, around 27% of which are singletons, and approximately 3.6% rests with the top ten. The same data also went into a second study, on T cells of mothers and their children.

The sequencing sample was made of blood. These receptors came from a boy younger than 10 in good health.

The rearrangement links TRBV7-9 to TRBJ1-1; maybe TRBD1 (5 bases). The V and J ends lost 10 bases and 1 base respectively, with 13 bases between them. Germline assignment: CDR1 SEHNR and CDR2 FQNEAQ (reference sequence). CDR3 length: 13 amino acids. In nucleotides, the CDR3 is TGTGCCACCCGGGGACGGTCGAACACTGAAGCTTTCTTT. It yields the protein CATRGRSNTEAFF.

Notes on this clonotype: This likely comes from a read error, as the CDR3 has no conserved phenylalanine or tryptophan at its end. The chain links TRBV19 to TRBJ2-7, with a tentative D call TRBD1 (6 bases). Trimming shortened V by 8 bases and J by 5 bases, and 10 bases separated the two germline ends. Germline V gene lookup returns CDR1 LNHDA and CDR2 SQIVND (reference sequence). The CDR3 runs to 11 residues. For the CDR3, the DNA is TGTGCCAGTTCCGAGGGGGACGAGCAGTACTTA. Encoded protein: CASSEGDEQYL.

The rearrangement joins TRBV28 to TRBJ2-5; no reliable D call. Trimming removed 4 bases at V and 4 bases at J, with 13 bases between. Germline V gene sequence: CDR1 MDHEN, CDR2 SYDVKM. CDR3 length equals 14 residues. CDR3 sequence reads: CASSYTSAVETQYF. The CDR3, as DNA: TGTGCCAGCAGTTACACATCAGCAGTAGAGACCCAGTACTTC. Variable domain in full (rest from reference TRBV28 and TRBJ2-5): DVKVTQSSRYLVKRTGEKVFLECVQDMDHENMFWYRQDPGLGLRLIYFSYDVKMKEKGDIPEGYSVSREKKERFSLILESASTNQTSMYLCASSYTSAVETQYFGPGTRLLVL.

CDR3 nucleotides: TGTGCCAGCACTACTAGCGGGGGGGCCAAAAACATTCAGTACTTC. Its protein product is CASTTSGGAKNIQYF. This sequence joins TRBV3-1 and TRBJ2-4; 12 bases align to TRBD2. The germline V gene encodes CDR1 LGHDT and CDR2 YNNKEL (reference sequence). The CDR3 consists of 15 residues. Unmatched junction bases numbered 2, after V lost 7 bases and J lost 1 base.

V usage is TRBV7-9 and J usage is TRBJ1-6; 7 bases are a match to TRBD1. CDR3 size: 15 residues. Germline assignment: CDR1 SEHNR and CDR2 FQNEAQ (reference sequence). J lost 5 bases, V lost 6 bases, and 7 bases had no gene match. CDR3 sequence (DNA): TGTGCCAGCAGGCCCGCCGGGACAGATAATTCACCCCTCCACTTT. It translates to CASRPAGTDNSPLHF.

This clonotype was recorded a few times. This sequence joins TRBV29-1 and TRBJ2-1; D is perhaps TRBD1 or TRBD2 (5 bases each). V was clipped by 8 bases and J by 0 bases, with 11 bases between them. There are 13 residues in the CDR3. CDR1 is SQVTM and CDR2 is ANQGSEA in the germline V gene. The CDR3 nucleotides read TGCAGCATTAAGGGGAGCTCCTACAATGAGCAGTTCTTC. Its translation: CSIKGSSYNEQFF.

The V gene is TRBV12-3 or TRBV12-4, the J gene TRBJ2-7; D is uncertain. V dropped 6 bases and J dropped 6 bases, with 15 bases sitting between them. The CDR3 has 13 residues. The CDR3 loop is CASRVGRSIEQYF. DNA for the CDR3: TGTGCCAGCAGGGTCGGTAGGAGCATCGAGCAGTACTTC.

This clonotype has at least ten counts. V and J are TRBV20-1 and TRBJ2-5, with D unclear. Trimming removed 5 bases at V and 1 base at J, with 2 bases between. Per the germline V gene, CDR1 is DFQATT and CDR2 is SNEGSKA (reference sequence). The CDR3 length is 10 residues. The CDR3 nucleotides are TGCAGTGCTGCCCAAGAGACCCAGTACTTC. This codes for CSAAQETQYF.

V gene TRBV25-1 combines with J gene TRBJ2-7; no firm D call. The ends were cut back, 1 base at V and 3 bases at J, with 4 bases in the middle. Germline V lookup: CDR1 MGHDK, CDR2 SYGVNS. The CDR3 is 12 residues long. The CDR3 region is CASSEWNYEQYF. The CDR3 DNA follows: TGTGCCAGCAGTGAATGGAACTACGAGCAGTACTTC.

This clonotype was picked up a small number of times. The CDR3 nucleotides are TGTGCCAGCAGCTTGATGCGGGACTCTGGGGCCAACGTCCTGACTTTC. As protein: CASSLMRDSGANVLTF. This chain connects TRBV5-6 to TRBJ2-6, with D maybe TRBD2 (6 bases). The germline V gene has CDR1 SGHDT and CDR2 YYEEEE. CDR3 length equals 16 residues. V lost 1 base and J lost 0, with 8 bases in between.

This clonotype was recorded many times. This chain connects TRBV20-1 to TRBJ2-7; D is uncertain. Germline values: CDR1 DFQATT, CDR2 SNEGSKA (reference sequence). Trimming stripped 1 base from V and 3 bases from J, with 10 bases between. This CDR3 has 13 residues. The CDR3, as DNA: TGCAGTGCTAGAGCGCAGGCAGACTACGAGCAGTACTTC. The encoded protein is CSARAQADYEQYF.

This sequence joins TRBV7-6 and TRBJ2-5; 11 bases line up with TRBD2. The J call may be incorrect, as the DNA end agrees better with TRBJ2-1. CDR1 is SGHVS, CDR2 FNYEAQ, per germline. The CDR3 contains 16 residues. The CDR3 coding sequence is TGTGCCAGCAGCCCCCATCTAGCGGGAGGCTACAATGAGCAGTTCTTC. Translating gives CASSPHLAGGYNEQFF.

This clonotype has just a few counts. V usage is TRBV6-6 and J usage is TRBJ1-4; D is unresolved. Trimming stripped 2 bases from V and 6 bases from J, with 19 bases between. The CDR3 extends over 17 amino acids. Germline loops: CDR1 MNHNY, CDR2 SVGAGI (reference sequence). The CDR3 sequence is CASSYPGSHGVDEKLFF. CDR3 nucleotide sequence: TGTGCCAGCAGTTACCCCGGGTCTCACGGCGTCGATGAAAAACTGTTTTTT.

CDR3 in amino acids: CASSESSWLYQETQYF. The DNA for the CDR3 is TGCGCCAGCAGTGAGTCGAGTTGGCTATACCAAGAGACCCAGTACTTC. This chain joins TRBV10-1 and TRBJ2-5; D unclear. Germline V gene sequence: CDR1 WNHNN, CDR2 SYGVQD (reference sequence). Between the trimmed V and J ends, which lost 0 bases and 0 bases, there was a span of 11 bases. CDR3 length: 16 residues.

This clonotype was counted a few times. This sequence joins TRBV27 and TRBJ2-5; the D gene could be TRBD1 or TRBD2 (5 bases each). CDR3 size: 15 residues. Germline V gives CDR1 MNHEY, CDR2 SMNVEV (reference sequence). The germline V and J ends were trimmed by 3 bases and 5 bases, with 16 bases remaining between them. The CDR3 loop is CASSLGSREGETQYF. For the CDR3, the DNA is TGTGCCAGCAGTTTGGGGAGCAGGGAAGGTGAGACCCAGTACTTC.

This clonotype appeared a few times. The chain employs TRBV7-9 and TRBJ1-4; TRBD1 is a possible D gene (5 bases). Germline V lookup: CDR1 SEHNR, CDR2 FQNEAQ (reference sequence). CDR3 length equals 15 residues. V was cut by 1 base and J by 8 bases, with 14 bases left in between. In nucleotides, the CDR3 is TGTGCCAGCAGCTTAGATCTACAGGATCGAGAAAAACTGTTTTTT. This sequence encodes CASSLDLQDREKLFF.

Here the CDR3 reads CSARQDRWSEAFF. The CDR3, as DNA: TGCAGTGCTAGACAGGACAGATGGTCTGAAGCTTTCTTT. This chain joins TRBV20-1 and TRBJ1-1; D is possibly TRBD1 (6 bases). Germline V lookup: CDR1 DFQATT, CDR2 SNEGSKA (reference sequence). This CDR3 region has 13 residues. Trimming cost V 2 bases and J 6 bases, with 13 bases left between them.

This clonotype was found a few times. As DNA, the CDR3 is TGTGCCAGCAGCCAGGGGCCTCCGGCCTGGGGGTTTAGGGAGTACTTC. This gives the protein CASSQGPPAWGFREYF. The rearrangement links TRBV11-2 to TRBJ2-4, with D perhaps TRBD1 (6 bases). Between the trimmed V and J ends, which lost 5 bases and 14 bases, there was a span of 28 bases. CDR3 size: 16 residues. Germline V gene sequence: CDR1 SGHAT, CDR2 FQNNGV.

This clonotype was observed a few times. The gene calls are TRBV10-2 and TRBJ2-4, with D possibly matching TRBD2 (6 bases). Germline V CDR1 and CDR2: WSHSY, SAAADI. This CDR3 is 15 amino acids long. Trimming shortened V by 7 bases and J by 0 bases, and 13 bases separated the two germline ends. CDR3 sequence (DNA): TGCGCCAGCACGGGCGGGACGATAGCCAAAAACATTCAGTACTTC. This sequence encodes CASTGGTIAKNIQYF.

CDR3 nucleotides: TGCGCCAGCAGCATTCGGGGGTCTAGATACACCGGGGAGCTGTTTTTT. Its translation: CASSIRGSRYTGELFF. The J gene is TRBJ2-2, the V gene TRBV4-3; a weak D match, TRBD2 (6 bases). Germline CDR1 is LGHNA and CDR2 is YSLEER. V was shortened by 5 bases and J by 3 bases, with 16 bases between the two germline ends. This CDR3 is built from 16 residues.

CDR3: CASSSLLQETQYF. The DNA of the CDR3 is TGTGCCAGCAGTTCACTATTGCAAGAGACCCAGTACTTC. This chain connects TRBV28 to TRBJ2-5; no clear D gene. Trimming took 4 bases from V and 2 from J, leaving 8 bases between them. Looked up from germline, CDR1 is MDHEN and CDR2 is SYDVKM. The CDR3 covers 13 residues.

This chain uses TRBV12-3 or TRBV12-4 with TRBJ2-1; 10 bases align to TRBD2. The V and J ends lost 6 bases and 6 bases, in that order; junction bases with no gene match: 11. The CDR3 covers 16 residues. CDR3 nucleotide sequence: TGTGCCAGCAGCCTCGGAGCGGGGGGGCCTGGCAATGAGCAGTTCTTC. Protein sequence: CASSLGAGGPGNEQFF.

The V gene is TRBV25-1, the J gene TRBJ1-2; the D gene is possibly TRBD1 (5 bases). Germline V CDR1 and CDR2: MGHDK, SYGVNS. The CDR3 spans 16 residues. V was trimmed by 4 bases and J by 6 bases, leaving 21 bases between them. The CDR3 region is CASSGERRAGGDGYTF. DNA of the CDR3: TGTGCCAGCAGTGGAGAGCGCAGGGCCGGGGGAGATGGCTACACCTTC.

The chain joins TRBV7-9 to TRBJ2-3; TRBD1 matches at 7 bases. This CDR3 region has 15 residues. Trimming cost V 5 bases and J 3 bases; bases outside gene matches: 8. Germline V CDR1 and CDR2: SEHNR, FQNEAQ (reference sequence). CDR3 sequence (DNA): TGTGCCAGCAGCCACCGACAGGGCCCTACAGATACGCAGTATTTT. Protein: CASSHRQGPTDTQYF.

This clonotype was seen a handful of times. The chain couples TRBV11-2 to TRBJ1-1, with 7 bases lining up with TRBD1. The CDR3 is 15 amino acids. Germline assignment: CDR1 SGHAT and CDR2 FQNNGV. Trimming at V came to 5 bases and at J to 0 bases, leaving 6 bases not matched to a gene. The CDR3 is CASSGGQAVNTEAFF. The CDR3 nucleotides read TGTGCCAGCAGCGGAGGACAGGCCGTGAACACTGAAGCTTTCTTT.

The chain uses TRBV12-3 or TRBV12-4 and TRBJ2-3; D might be TRBD2 (6 bases). The CDR3 loop spans 16 amino acids. V gave up 8 bases and J gave up 3 bases, with 21 bases separating them. The chain's CDR3 is CASSFDRGLGTDTQYF. CDR3 DNA sequence: TGTGCCAGCTCCTTCGACCGGGGACTGGGTACAGATACGCAGTATTTT.

CDR3 bases: TGTGCCAGCAGTGAATTTATGAACACTGAAGCTTTCTTT. This gives the protein CASSEFMNTEAFF. The chain is built from TRBV6-1 and TRBJ1-1; D remains unclear. V was trimmed by 2 bases and J by 0 bases, leaving 4 bases between them. Germline CDR1 is MNHNS and CDR2 is SASEGT. There are 13 residues in the CDR3.